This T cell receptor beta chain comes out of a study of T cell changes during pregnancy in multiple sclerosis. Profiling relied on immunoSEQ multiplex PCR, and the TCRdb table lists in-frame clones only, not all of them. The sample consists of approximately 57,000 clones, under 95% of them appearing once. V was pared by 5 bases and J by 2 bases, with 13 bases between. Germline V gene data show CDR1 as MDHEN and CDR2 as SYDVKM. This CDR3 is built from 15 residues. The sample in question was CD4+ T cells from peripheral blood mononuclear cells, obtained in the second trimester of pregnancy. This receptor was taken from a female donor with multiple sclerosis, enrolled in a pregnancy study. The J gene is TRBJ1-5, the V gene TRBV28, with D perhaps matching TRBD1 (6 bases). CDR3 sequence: CASSIGGYGNQPQHF. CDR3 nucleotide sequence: TGTGCCAGCAGTATAGGGGGATACGGCAATCAGCCCCAGCATTTT.